This T cell receptor (beta chain) derives from a study of early T cells in non-severe SARS-CoV-2 infection. This clonotype was observed a handful of times. Germline V CDR1 and CDR2: SNHLY, FYNNEI. The CDR3 spans 15 residues. With V trimmed by 6 bases and J by 7 bases, 6 bases remained unmatched. TCRdb called the 5' RACE reads again in MiXCR, with one record for every CDR3 protein. The sample yields 50,000 to 70,000 distinct CDR3 sequences, around 8.9% seen once. The chain uses TRBV2 and TRBJ2-2, with 12 bases aligning to TRBD1. This TCR was sampled from an adult who was a healthcare worker with PCR-confirmed SARS-CoV-2 infection or an uninfected control (not recorded which). The sample consisted of whole blood. CDR3: CASRGTGGAIGELFF. As DNA, the CDR3 is TGTGCCAGCAGAGGGACAGGGGGCGCGATCGGGGAGCTGTTTTTT.